Shown below are 26 T cell receptor beta chains from a single sample sequenced in a study of response to subunit inactivated influenza vaccine. TCRdb processed the RT-PCR reads anew with MiXCR; each CDR3 protein has one entry. The sample lists some 800,000 distinct CDR3 sequences, less than 25% occurring once. The sequencing here drew on PBMCs from blood, taken around 5 days after vaccination. The receptors come from a man over 45 who received an inactivated influenza vaccine.

V usage is TRBV6-5 and J usage is TRBJ2-5; D is ambiguous. Per germline, CDR1 MNHEY and CDR2 SVGAGI. The CDR3 is 14 residues long. Trimming took 2 bases from V and 5 from J, leaving 12 bases between them. CDR3 loop: CASSYGPAGETQYF. The CDR3 coding sequence is TGTGCCAGCAGTTACGGCCCTGCCGGGGAGACCCAGTACTTC.

This clonotype was seen only a few times. This chain joins TRBV6-6 and TRBJ2-7, with D maybe TRBD1 (6 bases). The CDR3 spans 11 residues. The V gene lost 5 bases and the J gene lost 6 bases, with 8 bases spanning the gap. CDR1 is MNHNY and CDR2 is SVGAGI in the germline V gene (reference sequence). CDR3 coding DNA: TGTGCCAGCAGTGCGGACAGCGAGCAGTACTTC. Its protein product is CASSADSEQYF.

This sequence joins TRBV12-3 or TRBV12-4 and TRBJ2-1; D gene ambiguous. With 5 bases removed from V and 0 bases from J, the gap between germline ends came to 14 bases. The CDR3 is made up of 16 amino acids. CDR3: CASSGNDPSSYNEQFF. In nucleotides, the CDR3 is TGTGCCAGCAGTGGAAACGACCCCAGCTCCTACAATGAGCAGTTCTTC.

There are a few counts of this clonotype. The rearrangement uses TRBV5-1 and TRBJ2-3, with 11 positions matching TRBD2. Germline loops: CDR1 SGHRS, CDR2 YFSETQ. The CDR3 is 17 amino acids. After removal of 4 bases from V and 0 bases from J, the junction contained 7 bases not matched to a gene. CDR3 in amino acids: CASSRIAGGPSTDTQYF. The CDR3 nucleotides read TGCGCCAGCAGCCGGATAGCGGGGGGGCCAAGCACAGATACGCAGTATTTT.

The chain has TRBV7-3 and TRBJ2-2, with D perhaps TRBD1 (5 bases). V was pared by 5 bases and J by 5 bases, with 15 bases between. CDR1 and CDR2 from the germline V gene are SGHTA and FQGTGA. This CDR3 is 15 amino acids long. CDR3 sequence: CASSPDTRFTGELFF. The CDR3 region has the DNA TGTGCCAGCAGCCCGGACACCCGGTTTACCGGGGAGCTGTTTTTT.

The chain employs TRBV24-1 and TRBJ2-3; weak D call: TRBD1 (6 bases). The V end lost 2 bases, the J end lost 4 bases, and 9 bases lay between the germline ends. The germline gives CDR1 KGHDR, CDR2 SFDVKD. This CDR3 is 14 amino acids long. This CDR3 is CATSDSQGADTQYF. Written as DNA, the CDR3 is TGTGCCACCAGTGATTCACAGGGTGCAGATACGCAGTATTTT.

The gene calls are TRBV24-1 and TRBJ1-1; 8 nucleotides align to TRBD1. The CDR3 extends over 13 amino acids. Losses at the gene ends were 7 bases for V and 5 bases for J; bases not matched to a gene: 5. CDR1 and CDR2 (germline): KGHDR, SFDVKD. The CDR3 loop reads CATRQTGGTEAFF. In DNA form, the CDR3 reads TGTGCCACCAGACAAACAGGGGGGACTGAAGCTTTCTTT.

J is TRBJ2-5 and V is TRBV6-1; no reliable D call. Germline V lookup: CDR1 MNHNS, CDR2 SASEGT. V lost 7 bases and J lost 5, with 17 bases in between. This CDR3 region has 14 residues. The CDR3 sequence: CASKSFEQSETQYF. CDR3 bases: TGTGCCAGCAAAAGTTTTGAGCAATCGGAGACCCAGTACTTC.

Ten or more counts support this clonotype. CDR3 sequence: CASSQVGWETQYF. As DNA, the CDR3 is TGTGCCAGCAGCCAAGTAGGCTGGGAGACCCAGTACTTC. The chain recombines TRBV4-2 with TRBJ2-5; no definite D call. Deletions cut 1 base from V and 5 bases from J, with 8 bases between. Per the germline V gene, CDR1 is LGHNA and CDR2 is YNFKEQ. The CDR3 contains 13 residues.

This clonotype was picked up a small number of times. The chain is built from TRBV9 and TRBJ2-3, with 12 bases lining up with TRBD2. Germline CDR1 SGDLS, CDR2 YYNGEE. With V trimmed by 3 bases and J by 5 bases, 7 bases remained unmatched. The CDR3 contains 16 residues. The CDR3 spells CASSERLAGELDTQYF. The CDR3 DNA sequence: TGTGCCAGCAGCGAGAGACTAGCGGGAGAGTTAGATACGCAGTATTTT.

The J gene is TRBJ1-2, the V gene TRBV29-1; 9 bases are shared with TRBD1. This CDR3 is built from 13 residues. Trimming cost V 2 bases and J 7 bases; bases outside gene matches: 5. From germline, CDR1 is SQVTM and CDR2 ANQGSEA. Here the CDR3 reads CSVERGQGSGYTF. For the CDR3, the DNA is TGCAGCGTTGAAAGGGGACAGGGAAGTGGCTACACCTTC.

This chain links TRBV20-1 with TRBJ2-1, with D maybe TRBD2 (7 bases). The CDR3 is made up of 14 amino acids. Germline V gene lookup returns CDR1 DFQATT and CDR2 SNEGSKA (reference sequence). The V gene lost 6 bases and the J gene lost 2 bases, with 14 bases spanning the gap. CDR3 sequence reads: CSARRGAPYNEQFF. DNA for the CDR3: TGCAGTGCCCGACGGGGGGCCCCCTACAATGAGCAGTTCTTC.

This sequence joins TRBV11-2 and TRBJ2-2; D possibly corresponds to TRBD1 (6 bases). The CDR3 is 19 amino acids. V was clipped by 1 base and J by 5 bases, with 23 bases between them. The germline CDR1 and CDR2 sequences are SGHAT and FQNNGV. CDR3 protein: CASSLVTSRGWDTTGELFF. DNA of the CDR3: TGTGCCAGCAGCTTAGTGACGTCCCGGGGTTGGGACACTACCGGGGAGCTGTTTTTT.

This chain connects TRBV10-3 to TRBJ2-2; TRBD2 agrees at 8 bases. V lost 7 bases, J lost 2 bases, and 3 bases stayed unmatched. The CDR3 runs 14 residues. Germline lookup yields CDR1 ENHRY and CDR2 SYGVKD. CDR3 in amino acids: CAITTSGNTGELFF. The CDR3 DNA sequence: TGTGCCATCACTACTAGCGGTAACACCGGGGAGCTGTTTTTT.

This clonotype was observed a few times. The gene calls are TRBV7-2 and TRBJ1-5, with D uncertain. Germline CDR1 and CDR2: SGHTA and FQGNSA. With 1 base removed from V and 2 bases from J, the gap between germline ends came to 9 bases. This CDR3 contains 15 residues. The CDR3 nucleotides read TGTGCCAGCAGCTTAGTTGGAGTTGGCAATCAGCCCCAGCATTTT. Translating it yields CASSLVGVGNQPQHF.

This clonotype was seen more than once but under ten times. The CDR3 is CSARPRTGPEQYF. In nucleotides, the CDR3 is TGCAGTGCTAGACCCCGTACAGGGCCGGAGCAGTACTTC. This chain links TRBV20-1 with TRBJ2-7; weak D call: TRBD1 (6 bases). Germline V gene lookup returns CDR1 DFQATT and CDR2 SNEGSKA (reference sequence). The V end was cut by 2 bases, the J end by 7 bases, with 15 bases between. This CDR3 is built from 13 residues.

A few counts support this clonotype. The rearrangement uses TRBV6-1 and TRBJ1-6; no firm D call. CDR3 length equals 11 residues. Trimming stripped 7 bases from V and 7 bases from J, with 5 bases between. Germline CDR1 MNHNS, CDR2 SASEGT. The CDR3 region has the DNA TGTGCCAGCATAGGGAATTCACCCCTCCACTTT. Translated, it gives CASIGNSPLHF.

The rearrangement joins TRBV5-1 to TRBJ2-5, with D hard to call. V was clipped by 1 base and J by 5 bases, with 12 bases between them. The germline gives CDR1 SGHRS, CDR2 YFSETQ. The CDR3 is 14 residues long. DNA for the CDR3: TGCGCCAGCAGCTTGAGTGGATTGCCGGAGACCCAGTACTTC. The encoded protein is CASSLSGLPETQYF.

The chain links TRBV7-8 to TRBJ2-5; D remains unclear. The V gene's germline CDR1 is SGHVS and CDR2 FQNEAQ. The CDR3 is 13 amino acids. V lost 5 bases, J lost 1 base, and 8 bases lay in between. CDR3 region: CASSRWTQETQYF. In DNA form, the CDR3 reads TGTGCCAGCAGCCGATGGACCCAAGAGACCCAGTACTTC.

The genes are TRBV4-3 and TRBJ2-5; no clear D gene. From germline, CDR1 is LGHNA and CDR2 YSLEER. CDR3 size: 16 residues. Trimming shortened V by 1 base and J by 3 bases, and 15 bases separated the two germline ends. The CDR3, as DNA: TGCGCCAGCAGCCAAGGCTTGGGCCTGGGAAAAGAGACCCAGTACTTC. It is translated as CASSQGLGLGKETQYF.

The chain has TRBV29-1 and TRBJ1-1; 8 bases fit TRBD1. The CDR3 has 13 residues. CDR1 is SQVTM, CDR2 ANQGSEA, per germline. The trim removed 6 bases at V and 0 bases at J, leaving 3 bases unmatched. This CDR3 reads CSVTGVMNTEAFF. CDR3 coding DNA: TGCAGCGTGACAGGGGTCATGAACACTGAAGCTTTCTTT.

This clonotype has at least ten counts. The V gene is TRBV10-3, the J gene TRBJ1-3; D ambiguous. Germline loops: CDR1 ENHRY, CDR2 SYGVKD. The CDR3 length is 15 residues. V was shortened by 4 bases and J by 1 base, with 11 bases between the two germline ends. CDR3 nucleotide sequence: TGTGCCATCAGTGCGGTGGAAAGGTCTGGAAACACCATATATTTT. Its protein is CAISAVERSGNTIYF.

This clonotype was seen repeatedly, ten times or more. The J gene is TRBJ1-5, the V gene TRBV28, with 7 positions matching TRBD1. V was clipped by 9 bases and J by 0 bases; unmatched bases: 2. Looked up from germline, CDR1 is MDHEN and CDR2 is SYDVKM. The CDR3 runs 13 residues. CDR3: CASGTVSNQPQHF. The DNA for the CDR3 is TGTGCCAGTGGGACAGTTAGCAATCAGCCCCAGCATTTT.

This clonotype was observed a few times. The chain uses TRBV27 and TRBJ2-6, with D possibly matching TRBD1 (6 bases). CDR1 and CDR2 (germline): MNHEY, SMNVEV (reference sequence). The CDR3 is made up of 17 amino acids. V lost 5 bases to trimming and J lost 1 base, with 15 bases between them. Written as DNA, the CDR3 is TGTGCCAGCAGTCCTCTAACAGGGTCGTCTGGGGCCAACGTCCTGACTTTC. Its protein is CASSPLTGSSGANVLTF.

The J gene is TRBJ2-3, the V gene TRBV4-3, with 11 bases that match TRBD2. V lost 1 base, J lost 3 bases, and 6 bases stayed unmatched. Per the germline V gene, CDR1 is LGHNA and CDR2 is YSLEER. This CDR3 contains 17 residues. This CDR3 reads CASSQGTSGGKTDTQYF. In nucleotides, the CDR3 is TGCGCCAGCAGCCAAGGAACTAGCGGGGGAAAAACAGATACGCAGTATTTT.

V gene TRBV19 combines with J gene TRBJ2-3; D is unresolved. Germline CDR1 reads LNHDA; CDR2 reads SQIVND (reference sequence). Trimming took off 6 bases at V and 2 bases at J, with 18 bases between the two ends. The CDR3 sequence is 16 residues long. CDR3 sequence reads: CASSDPASLLTDTQYF. The CDR3 DNA reads as TGTGCCAGTAGCGATCCGGCGTCTTTACTCACAGATACGCAGTATTTT.